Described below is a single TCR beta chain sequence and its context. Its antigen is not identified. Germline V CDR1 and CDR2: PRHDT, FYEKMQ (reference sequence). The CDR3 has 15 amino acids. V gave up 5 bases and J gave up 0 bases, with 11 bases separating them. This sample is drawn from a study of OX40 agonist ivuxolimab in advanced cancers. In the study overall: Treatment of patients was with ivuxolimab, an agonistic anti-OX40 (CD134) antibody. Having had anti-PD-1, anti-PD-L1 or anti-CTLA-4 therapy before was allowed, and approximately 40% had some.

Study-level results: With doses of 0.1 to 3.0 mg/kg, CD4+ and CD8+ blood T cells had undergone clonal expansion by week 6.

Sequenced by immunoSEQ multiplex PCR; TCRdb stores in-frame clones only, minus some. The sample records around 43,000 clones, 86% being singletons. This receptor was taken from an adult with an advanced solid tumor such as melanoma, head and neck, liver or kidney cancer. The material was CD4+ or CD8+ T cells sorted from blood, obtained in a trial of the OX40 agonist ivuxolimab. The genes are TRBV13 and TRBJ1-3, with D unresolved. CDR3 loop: CASSPTRGSGNTIYF. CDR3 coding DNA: TGTGCCAGCAGCCCCACCCGAGGCTCTGGAAACACCATATATTTT.